The rows below give T cell receptor beta chains drawn from one sample of a study of blood T cells in healthy people across ages. One entry per CDR3 protein results from TCRdb running MiXCR on the 5' RACE reads. Of 750,000 to 950,000 distinct CDR3 sequences in the sample, almost 30% were seen once. The sample also formed part of further work on T cells of mothers and their children.

Sequencing input: blood. All receptors come from a woman between 40 and 55 years old in good health. Both conserved end residues are part of each CDR3. The order of the fields is J gene, D gene, clone size, V gene, CDR3 protein, CDR3 DNA. D genes are given only for firm matches. Size is stated for part of the rows, as once, few or many counts, or as a class when the clone is expanded.

>TRBJ2-3|.|few|TRBV5-1
CASRTTGTDTQYF
TGCGCCAGCAGGACTACCGGCACAGATACGCAGTATTTT
>TRBJ2-1|.|.|TRBV28
CASSFTGTQLYEQFF
TGTGCCAGCAGTTTTACCGGGACCCAACTTTACGAGCAGTTCTTC
>TRBJ2-5|.|.|TRBV11-2
CASSLLLAYRETQYF
TGTGCCAGCAGTTTATTGCTAGCGTACCGAGAGACCCAGTACTTC
>TRBJ2-4|.|.|TRBV14
CASSQDLRGGEQYF
TGTGCCAGCAGCCAAGATCTTAGGGGGGGTGAGCAGTACTTC
>TRBJ2-3|TRBD1|few|TRBV5-1
CASSLNGQGTDTQYF
TGCGCCAGCAGCTTAAATGGACAGGGGACAGATACGCAGTATTTT
>TRBJ2-7|TRBD2|many|TRBV20-1
CSARWAGGPPDEQYF
TGCAGTGCTAGATGGGCGGGGGGCCCCCCGGACGAGCAGTACTTC
>TRBJ2-3|TRBD2|.|TRBV28
CASGIPELAGGTDTQYF
TGTGCCAGCGGAATCCCGGAACTAGCGGGGGGCACAGATACGCAGTATTTT
>TRBJ1-2|TRBD1|.|TRBV28
CASRPTTGGNGYTF
TGTGCCAGCAGACCAACTACAGGGGGCAATGGCTACACCTTC
>TRBJ2-1|TRBD2|once|TRBV28
CASLAGDYNEQFF
TGTGCCAGCCTAGCGGGGGACTACAATGAGCAGTTCTTC
>TRBJ2-3|.|many|TRBV7-2
CASSLGGRGGAPDTQYF
TGTGCCAGCAGCTTAGGAGGGCGGGGCGGAGCCCCAGATACGCAGTATTTT
>TRBJ2-6|.|many|TRBV21-1
CASSRHQGTSAGANVLTF
TGTGCCAGCAGCAGACATCAGGGAACTTCGGCTGGGGCCAACGTCCTGACTTTC
>TRBJ2-3|TRBD2|many|TRBV28
CASSSPSGGTDTQYF
TGTGCCAGCAGTTCCCCTAGCGGGGGCACAGATACGCAGTATTTT
>TRBJ2-5|.|many|TRBV7-3
CASSLVVGPGETQYF
TGTGCCAGCAGCTTAGTTGTGGGGCCAGGGGAGACCCAGTACTTC
>TRBJ1-1|.|.|TRBV20-1
CSVRILGHHNTEAFF
TGCAGTGTAAGAATATTGGGACACCATAATACTGAAGCTTTCTTT
>TRBJ1-1|.|.|TRBV5-1
CASSLVQPMNTEAFF
TGCGCCAGCAGCTTGGTTCAGCCCATGAACACTGAAGCTTTCTTT
>TRBJ1-2|.|few|TRBV20-1
CSARDSSRTDGYTF
TGCAGTGCTAGAGATTCGAGTCGGACGGATGGCTACACCTTC
>TRBJ1-1|.|.|TRBV29-1
CSVELFGSGALTEAFF
TGCAGCGTTGAATTGTTCGGGTCGGGGGCTCTTACTGAAGCTTTCTTT
>TRBJ1-1|.|.|TRBV10-3
CAISGVPNTEAFF
TGTGCCATCAGTGGGGTACCGAACACTGAAGCTTTCTTT
>TRBJ2-5|.|few|TRBV2
CASSSPGTHQETQYF
TGTGCCAGCAGTTCCCCCGGGACACACCAAGAGACCCAGTACTTC
>TRBJ2-1|TRBD1|few|TRBV7-2
CASSRRDRGRNEQFF
TGTGCCAGCAGCCGCCGGGACAGGGGGAGGAATGAGCAGTTCTTC
>TRBJ1-1|.|.|TRBV12-3/TRBV12-4
CASSFGETTEAFF
TGTGCCAGCAGTTTCGGGGAAACCACTGAAGCTTTCTTT
>TRBJ1-2|.|few|TRBV2
CASSGIRDGYTF
TGTGCCAGCAGTGGGATTAGAGATGGCTACACCTTC
>TRBJ1-5|.|few|TRBV7-2
CASSWTQNQPQHF
TGTGCCAGCAGCTGGACACAGAATCAGCCCCAGCATTTT
>TRBJ1-6|.|.|TRBV28
CASADRLFGSPLHF
TGTGCCAGCGCTGACAGGCTCTTCGGGTCACCCCTCCACTTT
>TRBJ1-2|.|.|TRBV7-9
CASSLAGRADGYTF
TGTGCCAGCAGCTTAGCGGGCAGGGCAGACGGCTACACCTTC
>TRBJ1-4|.|few|TRBV7-8
CASSLARVGMGRTNEKLFF
TGTGCCAGCAGCTTAGCCCGCGTTGGAATGGGCAGAACTAATGAAAAACTGTTTTTT
>TRBJ2-6|.|.|TRBV25-1
CASTPGGANVLTF
TGTGCCAGCACCCCTGGTGGGGCCAACGTCCTGACTTTC
>TRBJ2-7|TRBD2|many|TRBV20-1
CSAHSLQRDYEQYF
TGCAGTGCTCACAGCCTGCAGCGGGACTACGAGCAGTACTTC
>TRBJ2-7|.|.|TRBV7-2
CAGSTHPGAYEQYF
TGTGCCGGCAGCACCCATCCCGGGGCCTACGAGCAGTACTTC
>TRBJ2-7|TRBD2|many|TRBV20-1
CSARDSGTSGVYEQYF
TGCAGTGCTAGAGATAGCGGGACTAGCGGGGTTTACGAGCAGTACTTC
>TRBJ2-3|.|.|TRBV12-3/TRBV12-4
CASSLGMSTDMEYF
TGTGCCAGCAGTTTGGGCATGTCAACGGATATGGAGTATTTT
>TRBJ2-5|TRBD2|.|TRBV14
CASSPRLAWEQYF
TGTGCCAGCAGCCCCCGACTAGCTTGGGAGCAGTACTTC
>TRBJ2-1|TRBD1|few|TRBV7-9
CASSHGQGALDEQFF
TGTGCCAGCAGCCACGGACAGGGGGCACTGGATGAGCAGTTCTTC
>TRBJ1-2|.|few|TRBV15
CATSRPNREDGYTF
TGTGCCACCAGCAGACCTAACAGGGAGGATGGCTACACCTTC
>TRBJ2-5|TRBD1|few|TRBV5-1
CASSPYRGHETQYF
TGCGCCAGCAGCCCCTACAGGGGGCACGAGACCCAGTACTTC